Listed below are T cell receptor beta chains from one sample, sequenced in a study of blood T cell repertoires in COVID-19. Here immunoSEQ multiplex PCR was the method, and the copy in TCRdb shows in-frame clones only, minus some. The sample lists almost 400,000 clones; 87% were seen once. Sequenced: peripheral blood. The source of these receptors is a woman aged 55 to 70 with COVID-19, enrolled during active disease. CDR3s include the opening cysteine and the closing phenylalanine or tryptophan. Each record gives: V gene, J gene, CDR3 protein.

v_call: TRBV23-1
j_call: TRBJ1-1
cdr3_aa: CASSPETGPQGHMNTEAFF

v_call: TRBV3-1/TRBV3-2
j_call: TRBJ2-3
cdr3_aa: CASSSTGTGGVYDTDTQYF

v_call: TRBV6-4
j_call: TRBJ2-3
cdr3_aa: CASSDTGPSGTQYF

v_call: TRBV28
j_call: TRBJ1-1
cdr3_aa: CASSPTGKGNTEAFF

v_call: TRBV19
j_call: TRBJ1-6
cdr3_aa: CASSPRQLVPLHF

v_call: TRBV7-9
j_call: TRBJ2-5
cdr3_aa: CASSVILAGQETQYF

v_call: TRBV2
j_call: TRBJ1-3
cdr3_aa: CASKVGQPGNTIYF

v_call: TRBV9
j_call: TRBJ1-2
cdr3_aa: CASSVTGQSYGYTF

v_call: TRBV28
j_call: TRBJ2-7
cdr3_aa: CASSLLAYEQYF

v_call: TRBV4-1
j_call: TRBJ1-2
cdr3_aa: CASSQVGTGGYTF

v_call: TRBV5-1
j_call: TRBJ2-7
cdr3_aa: CASSPLDRETGQYF

v_call: TRBV18
j_call: TRBJ2-7
cdr3_aa: CASSPRGQGALAYEQYF

v_call: TRBV28
j_call: TRBJ1-4
cdr3_aa: CASSRTGGANEKLFF

v_call: TRBV6-5
j_call: TRBJ2-7
cdr3_aa: CASRPPGSYEQYF

v_call: TRBV7-3
j_call: TRBJ2-5
cdr3_aa: CASSMGQKETQYF

v_call: TRBV11-2
j_call: TRBJ2-5
cdr3_aa: CASSPPGLAAETQYF

v_call: TRBV3-1/TRBV3-2
j_call: TRBJ2-7
cdr3_aa: CASSHRDSYEQYF

v_call: TRBV6-5
j_call: TRBJ2-7
cdr3_aa: CASSNGQGPYEQYF

v_call: TRBV12-5
j_call: TRBJ1-1
cdr3_aa: CASATGNTEAFF

v_call: TRBV6-5
j_call: TRBJ1-6
cdr3_aa: CATRKAGVRHSPLHF

v_call: TRBV19
j_call: TRBJ1-4
cdr3_aa: CASSIRTEKLFF

v_call: TRBV27
j_call: TRBJ2-2
cdr3_aa: CASSLLTGQARNTGELFF

v_call: TRBV5-8
j_call: TRBJ1-3
cdr3_aa: CASSLAGPGNTIYF

v_call: TRBV7-3
j_call: TRBJ1-5
cdr3_aa: CASSLVFAGGSNQPQHF

v_call: TRBV3-1/TRBV3-2
j_call: TRBJ1-2
cdr3_aa: CASSPRGARDGYTF

v_call: TRBV10-1
j_call: TRBJ1-2
cdr3_aa: CASSEGQGYGYTF

v_call: TRBV4-1
j_call: TRBJ2-3
cdr3_aa: CASSQDRKRTSGLTDTQYF

v_call: TRBV7-3
j_call: TRBJ1-1
cdr3_aa: CASSLGGSANTEAFF

v_call: TRBV7-9
j_call: TRBJ1-1
cdr3_aa: CASSFGQGWDTEAFF

v_call: TRBV28
j_call: TRBJ2-7
cdr3_aa: CASIPQGESHEQYF

v_call: TRBV29-1
j_call: TRBJ1-1
cdr3_aa: CSVEVWGANTEAFF

v_call: TRBV11-1
j_call: TRBJ1-4
cdr3_aa: CASSRGQGVKEKLFF

v_call: TRBV10-1
j_call: TRBJ2-3
cdr3_aa: CASIERGPSTDTQYF

v_call: TRBV5-1
j_call: TRBJ2-7
cdr3_aa: CASRAQPGQGKEQYF

v_call: TRBV4-1
j_call: TRBJ2-2
cdr3_aa: CASSRTGSANTGELFF

v_call: TRBV28
j_call: TRBJ1-1
cdr3_aa: CASSLWQGNTEAFF

v_call: TRBV9
j_call: TRBJ1-4
cdr3_aa: CASNRQGDATNEKLFF

v_call: TRBV3-1/TRBV3-2
j_call: TRBJ2-5
cdr3_aa: CASSHRTGGWETQYF

v_call: TRBV10-3
j_call: TRBJ2-5
cdr3_aa: CAIGDKETQYF

v_call: TRBV7-2
j_call: TRBJ2-2
cdr3_aa: CASRLRGSRTGELFF

v_call: TRBV29-1
j_call: TRBJ2-3
cdr3_aa: CSVDQSSYTDTQYF

v_call: TRBV7-2
j_call: TRBJ1-3
cdr3_aa: CASSLSPGTGNTIYF

v_call: TRBV5-1
j_call: TRBJ2-7
cdr3_aa: CASSLVTGTSREQYF